These 9 T cell receptor beta chains share one sample of origin, sequenced in a study of identical twins. TCRdb redid the calling of the 5' RACE reads with MiXCR, one entry per CDR3 protein. The sample holds some 1,600,000 distinct CDR3 sequences, 25% to 35% seen once. The source material was cord blood. Receptors originate from a newborn girl in good health.

V and J are TRBV7-9 and TRBJ2-7, with 11 bases matching TRBD2. V lost 2 bases, J lost 2 bases, and 5 bases stayed unmatched. Germline CDR1 SEHNR, CDR2 FQNEAQ (reference sequence). CDR3 size: 16 residues. In DNA, the CDR3 is TGTGCCAGCAGCTTACCCACTAGCGGGGGCCCCTACGAGCAGTACTTC. Translation gives CASSLPTSGGPYEQYF.

As concerns this clonotype: One junction end does not reproduce the germline sequence, and a read error may be involved. V usage is TRBV12-3 or TRBV12-4 and J usage is TRBJ2-2, with D possibly being TRBD2 (6 bases). The CDR3 length is 14 residues. CDR3 residues: CASSLQVLTGGLFF. The CDR3 bases are TGTGCCAGCAGTTTACAAGTGTTAACCGGGGGGCTGTTTTTT.

V and J are TRBV6-5 and TRBJ2-1, with TRBD2 matching 10 bases. TRBJ2-7 matches the DNA end more closely, so the J call is doubtful. The CDR3 has 19 amino acids. Per the germline V gene, CDR1 is MNHEY and CDR2 is SVGAGI. Here the CDR3 reads CASSYGTGLAINSYNEQYF. CDR3 in DNA: TGTGCCAGCAGTTACGGGACGGGACTAGCGATTAATTCCTACAATGAGCAGTACTTC.

This sequence joins TRBV12-3 or TRBV12-4 and TRBJ1-1; D gene unclear. CDR3 length: 14 amino acids. V dropped 8 bases and J dropped 1 base, with 14 bases sitting between them. The CDR3 is CASSWARANTEAFF. The CDR3 DNA is TGTGCCAGCTCTTGGGCCAGAGCGAACACTGAAGCTTTCTTT.

The V and J genes are TRBV20-1 and TRBJ2-5, with D uncertain. The J call is doubtful: the DNA matches TRBJ2-7 better. Germline V gives CDR1 DFQATT, CDR2 SNEGSKA (reference sequence). The CDR3 contains 10 residues. CDR3 DNA: TGCAGTGCGGGGTTTCGCGAGCAGTACTTC. It encodes CSAGFREQYF.

In this sample, this clonotype turned up a few times. This chain links TRBV10-3 with TRBJ2-1, with TRBD1 as a possible D gene (6 bases). Germline V lookup: CDR1 ENHRY, CDR2 SYGVKD. The CDR3 extends over 14 amino acids. The germline V and J ends were trimmed by 6 bases and 7 bases, with 16 bases remaining between them. In DNA form, the CDR3 reads TGTGCCATCAGCCTTCAACAGGGCCCAAATGAGCAGTTCTTC. It codes for CAISLQQGPNEQFF.

The chain joins TRBV24-1 to TRBJ2-3, with 12 bases identical to TRBD2. Germline V lookup: CDR1 KGHDR, CDR2 SFDVKD. This CDR3 contains 17 residues. V shed 4 bases and J 6 bases; nucleotides not matched to a gene: 10. DNA for the CDR3: TGTGCCACCAGTGACACTAGCGGGGGGAGCCATTTGGATACGCAGTATTTT. It codes for CATSDTSGGSHLDTQYF.

The CDR3 here is CASSLGIQEKLFF. The DNA of the CDR3 is TGTGCCAGCAGCTTGGGAATTCAGGAAAAACTGTTTTTT. The chain uses TRBV5-6 and TRBJ1-4, with unresolved D. Per the germline V gene, CDR1 is SGHDT and CDR2 is YYEEEE. The CDR3 is 13 residues long. Trimming left V 0 bases short and J 8 bases short, with 8 bases between.

V gene TRBV6-2 or TRBV6-3 combines with J gene TRBJ2-3; D is unresolved. This CDR3 spans 16 amino acids. Germline lookup yields CDR1 MNHEY and CDR2 SVGEGT. Deletions cut 2 bases from V and 4 bases from J, with 16 bases between. CDR3 protein: CASSYPPFRPADTQYF. The DNA for the CDR3 is TGTGCCAGCAGTTACCCGCCGTTCAGGCCAGCAGATACGCAGTATTTT.